A single sample gave rise to the 8 T cell receptor beta chains below, sequenced in a study of beta chain features in type 1 diabetes. The study, taken as a whole, reports: Shorter TCRB CDR3s, moderately but significantly so, marked every one of the four CD4+ subsets in Type 1 diabetes patients.

No antigen has been identified for these receptors. Expressed TCRB transcripts got sequenced, as all isolated RNA was reverse transcribed. Produced via immunoSEQ multiplex PCR; TCRdb's table is partial and in-frame only. Of 250,000 to 350,000 clones listed, about 15% are singletons. Sequencing input: naive CD4+ T cells from blood. These receptors all stem from a man aged 18 to 29 with type 1 diabetes.

Turning to this clone: Other DNA sequences from this sample encode an identical CDR3 as well. The chain is built from TRBV28 and TRBJ2-7, with unresolved D. Germline assignment: CDR1 MDHEN and CDR2 SYDVKM. The length of the CDR3 is 11 residues. Trimming took 4 bases from V and 4 from J, leaving 5 bases between them. CDR3 sequence: CASSSFYEQYF. The CDR3 nucleotides are TGTGCCAGCAGTTCCTTTTACGAGCAGTACTTC.

As for this clone: Different DNA sequences within this sample yield the same CDR3. CDR3 DNA: TGTGCCTGGAGCCGGGGAAATGAGCAGTTCTTC. It codes for CAWSRGNEQFF. The V and J genes are TRBV30 and TRBJ2-1; a possible D gene is TRBD2 (5 bases). The CDR3 consists of 11 residues. Germline V gene data show CDR1 as GTSNPN and CDR2 as SVGIG (reference sequence). V was cut by 3 bases and J by 7 bases, with 7 bases left in between.

The chain links TRBV4-3 to TRBJ2-5, with no clear D. The CDR3 has 14 residues. The V gene lost 1 base and the J gene lost 5 bases, with 11 bases spanning the gap. Germline assignment: CDR1 LGHNA and CDR2 YSLEER. This CDR3 is CASSQGLRSETQYF. The CDR3 DNA reads as TGCGCCAGCAGCCAAGGATTACGGTCGGAGACCCAGTACTTC.

The rearrangement uses TRBV29-1 and TRBJ2-5; 8 nucleotides line up with TRBD2. The J call may not be correct, given that the DNA end is closer to TRBJ2-7. The CDR3 loop spans 13 amino acids. CDR1 is SQVTM, CDR2 ANQGSEA, per germline. CDR3 sequence (DNA): TGCAGCGTCGGACTAGCAGACCCTTACGAGCAGTACTTC. As protein: CSVGLADPYEQYF.

This clone came up a few times. The J gene is TRBJ2-7, the V gene TRBV7-2; 8 bases are a match to TRBD2. Germline V gene sequence: CDR1 SGHTA, CDR2 FQGNSA. The V and J ends lost 3 bases and 7 bases, in that order; junction bases with no gene match: 11. CDR3 length equals 15 residues. CDR3 sequence reads: CASSFYSGALGEQYF. For the CDR3, the DNA is TGTGCCAGCAGCTTTTATAGCGGGGCGCTTGGGGAGCAGTACTTC.

The chain carries TRBV4-1 and TRBJ2-1; 9 nucleotides align to TRBD2. Germline V lookup: CDR1 MGHRA, CDR2 YSYEKL. The CDR3 covers 17 residues. Losses at the gene ends were 1 base for V and 6 bases for J; bases not matched to a gene: 10. DNA for the CDR3: TGCGCCAGCAGCCAAGTCTTCCTAGCGGGACTAACCAATGAGCAGTTCTTC. This gives the protein CASSQVFLAGLTNEQFF.

This clone was picked up a small number of times. The chain combines TRBV18 with TRBJ2-3; D is unclear. The CDR3 contains 14 residues. V was pared by 3 bases and J by 2 bases, with 9 bases between. CDR1 is KGHSH and CDR2 is LQKENI in the germline V gene. CDR3 amino acids: CASSPRQNTDTQYF. The DNA of the CDR3 is TGTGCCAGCTCACCCAGGCAGAACACAGATACGCAGTATTTT.

This chain uses TRBV12-5 with TRBJ2-2; 7 nucleotides align to TRBD2. CDR3 length: 17 amino acids. CDR1 and CDR2 from the germline V gene are LGHNT and FRNRAP. V lost 0 bases, J lost 3 bases, and 7 bases stayed unmatched. CDR3 in DNA: TGTGCTAGTGGTTTGGTACGAGCGGGAAAGGACACCGGGGAGCTGTTTTTT. It is translated as CASGLVRAGKDTGELFF.